Listed below are T cell receptor beta chains from one sample, sequenced in a study of blood T cell repertoires in COVID-19. The repertoire was sequenced with immunoSEQ multiplex PCR; TCRdb's copy has only in-frame clones and lacks some. Of 100,000 to 120,000 clones in the sample, more than 75% were seen once. The sequenced sample was peripheral blood. The receptors shown here come from a woman aged 45-65 years with acute or convalescent COVID-19. The CDR3 runs from the conserved cysteine through the conserved F or W. Fields, in order: D gene, V gene, clone size, J gene, CDR3 protein, CDR3 DNA. D genes are given only for firm matches. Rows may omit the clone size; those that give it use once, few, many or a size class.

>.|TRBV30|.|TRBJ1-1
CAWRQGWTEAFF
TGTGCCTGGAGGCAGGGGTGGACTGAAGCTTTCTTT
>.|TRBV3-1/TRBV3-2|once|TRBJ2-5
CASSQVAANQETQYF
TGTGCCAGCAGCCAAGTTGCGGCAAACCAAGAGACCCAGTACTTC
>TRBD1|TRBV7-9|.|TRBJ1-2
CASSFADRVYGYTF
TGTGCCAGCAGCTTTGCCGACAGGGTCTATGGCTACACCTTC
>.|TRBV7-9|.|TRBJ2-4
CASSLTENIQYF
TGTGCCAGCAGCTTGACAGAAAACATTCAGTACTTC
>.|TRBV6-1|.|TRBJ1-4
CASSEPITGSLGDEKLFF
TGTGCCAGCAGTGAACCAATCACCGGCAGCCTGGGCGATGAAAAACTGTTTTTT
>TRBD2|TRBV11-3|.|TRBJ2-1
CASSLRTSGPYNEQFF
TGTGCCAGCAGCTTAAGGACTAGCGGCCCCTACAATGAGCAGTTCTTC
>.|TRBV6-5|once|TRBJ1-5
CASSRTDNRGPQHF
TGTGCCAGCAGTCGGACGGACAACCGCGGCCCCCAGCATTTT
>TRBD1|TRBV10-3|.|TRBJ2-5
CAISNGQGAGQETQYF
TGTGCCATCAGTAACGGACAGGGGGCGGGGCAAGAGACCCAGTACTTC
>TRBD1|TRBV19|.|TRBJ1-5
CASSIVTGGSSNQPQHF
TGTGCCAGTAGTATAGTTACAGGGGGTAGTAGCAATCAGCCCCAGCATTTT
>.|TRBV28|.|TRBJ1-6
CASSGPGADYNSPLHF
TGTGCCAGCAGCGGGCCAGGGGCGGACTATAATTCACCCCTCCACTTT
>TRBD2|TRBV5-1|.|TRBJ2-1
CASSLATTSGYNEQFF
TGCGCCAGCAGCTTGGCCACGACTAGCGGGTACAATGAGCAGTTCTTC
>TRBD1|TRBV24-1|.|TRBJ1-2
CATSESGQGYGYTF
TGTGCCACCAGTGAGTCAGGACAGGGCTATGGCTACACCTTC
>.|TRBV12-3/TRBV12-4|.|TRBJ1-1
CASTSHQNTEAFF
TGTGCCAGCACCTCACACCAGAACACTGAAGCTTTCTTT
>.|TRBV18|.|TRBJ1-3
CASSSSSGRGSGNTIYF
TGTGCCAGCTCATCAAGTTCAGGCAGGGGCTCTGGAAACACCATATATTTT
>.|TRBV7-9|.|TRBJ2-2
CASRRTANTGELFF
TGTGCCAGCAGGCGGACAGCGAACACCGGGGAGCTGTTTTTT
>TRBD2|TRBV19|.|TRBJ2-3
CASTLSGGPSDTQYF
TGTGCCAGTACTCTTAGCGGGGGGCCGTCAGATACGCAGTATTTT
>TRBD1|TRBV5-5|.|TRBJ2-2
CASSWGQAGHGELFF
TGTGCCAGCAGCTGGGGACAGGCCGGGCACGGGGAGCTGTTTTTT
>.|TRBV2|.|TRBJ1-1
CASSAERGNTEAFF
TGTGCCAGCAGTGCCGAGCGGGGGAACACTGAAGCTTTCTTT
>.|TRBV3-1/TRBV3-2|.|TRBJ2-7
CASSQVGDEQYF
TGTGCCAGCAGCCAGGTGGGCGACGAGCAGTACTTC
>.|TRBV28|.|TRBJ2-7
CASSFAGSSSYEQYF
TGTGCCAGCAGCTTTGCGGGGTCCAGCTCCTACGAGCAGTACTTC
>.|TRBV11-2|.|TRBJ2-3
CASSLFRDTDTQYF
TGTGCCAGCAGCTTATTCAGGGACACAGATACGCAGTATTTT
>.|TRBV7-2|.|TRBJ1-2
CASSPSGPPLYGYTF
TGTGCCAGCAGCCCCTCAGGGCCACCCCTGTATGGCTACACCTTC
>.|TRBV28|.|TRBJ1-6
CASSLGYSSYNSPLHF
TGTGCCAGCAGTTTAGGCTACAGCTCCTATAATTCACCCCTCCACTTT
>TRBD1|TRBV7-6|few|TRBJ2-3
CASSVDRVGTDTQYF
TGTGCCAGCAGCGTAGACAGGGTTGGCACAGATACGCAGTATTTT
>TRBD1|TRBV5-1|.|TRBJ2-5
CASSALIQGMGETQYF
TGCGCCAGCAGCGCCTTGATACAGGGGATGGGAGAGACCCAGTACTTC
>TRBD2|TRBV5-8|.|TRBJ2-7
CASRLHSGRSQYF
TGTGCCAGCAGACTCCATAGCGGGAGATCGCAGTACTTC
>.|TRBV28|.|TRBJ1-6
CASSFFGSDSPLHF
.
>TRBD1|TRBV6-5|.|TRBJ1-1
CASGWGQGTNTEAFF
TGTGCCAGCGGATGGGGACAGGGTACGAACACTGAAGCTTTCTTT
>.|TRBV7-9|.|TRBJ2-7
CASSPDEAYYEQYF
TGTGCCAGCAGCCCAGACGAGGCCTACTACGAGCAGTACTTC
>TRBD1|TRBV6-5|.|TRBJ1-1
CASSTPKGAATEAFF
TGTGCCAGCAGCACTCCTAAGGGGGCGGCCACTGAAGCTTTCTTT
>TRBD2|TRBV11-3|.|TRBJ2-1
CASSPRLAAPAKQFF
TGTGCCAGCAGCCCGCGACTAGCGGCCCCGGCCAAGCAGTTCTTC
>TRBD2|TRBV28|.|TRBJ2-1
CASSLSAGEGEQFF
TGTGCCAGCAGTTTATCGGCGGGAGAGGGTGAGCAGTTCTTC
>.|TRBV25-1|.|TRBJ2-5
CASALSETQYF
TGTGCCAGCGCCCTATCAGAGACCCAGTACTTC
>.|TRBV6-1|few|TRBJ1-1
CASSETPGAFF
TGTGCCAGCAGTGAAACCCCAGGGGCTTTCTTT
>TRBD1|TRBV30|.|TRBJ1-1
CAWSLTGRNTEAFF
TGTGCCTGGAGTCTGACAGGGCGGAACACTGAAGCTTTCTTT
>TRBD2|TRBV7-9|once|TRBJ2-7
CASSSLAVYEQYF
TGTGCCAGCAGCTCCCTAGCGGTCTACGAGCAGTACTTC
>TRBD2|TRBV6-5|.|TRBJ2-1
CASSYSDGRAYNEQFF
TGTGCCAGCAGTTACTCCGACGGGAGGGCCTACAATGAGCAGTTCTTC
>.|TRBV11-2|once|TRBJ2-7
CASSPQRYEQYF
TGTGCCAGCAGCCCCCAGCGGTACGAGCAGTACTTC
>TRBD2|TRBV11-3|.|TRBJ2-7
CASSSGLAGASYEQYF
TGTGCCAGCAGCTCGGGACTAGCGGGAGCATCCTACGAGCAGTACTTC
>TRBD1|TRBV24-1|.|TRBJ2-2
CATSDLGQGGTGELFF
TGTGCCACCAGTGACCTGGGACAGGGCGGGACCGGGGAGCTGTTTTTT
>TRBD2|TRBV6-1|.|TRBJ2-7
CASSEGASGSISYEQYF
TGTGCCAGCAGTGAAGGGGCTAGCGGGAGCATCTCCTACGAGCAGTACTTC
>.|TRBV4-1|.|TRBJ2-7
CASSQARQAPYEQYF
TGCGCCAGCAGCCAAGCCAGGCAGGCCCCCTACGAGCAGTACTTC
>.|TRBV5-1|.|TRBJ1-1
CASSGQSKEAFF
TGCGCCAGCAGCGGGCAGAGTAAAGAAGCTTTCTTT
>.|TRBV19|once|TRBJ2-3
CASSKGQHRTDTQYF
TGTGCCAGTAGTAAGGGACAACACCGCACAGATACGCAGTATTTT
>.|TRBV29-1|.|TRBJ2-1
CSVTEGGNEQFF
TGCAGCGTCACTGAGGGAGGCAATGAGCAGTTCTTC
>.|TRBV11-2|once|TRBJ2-1
CASSSRQTYNEQFF
TGTGCCAGCAGCTCCCGACAGACCTACAATGAGCAGTTCTTC
>.|TRBV11-1|.|TRBJ1-1
CASSLVWSVNTEAFF
TGTGCCAGCAGCTTGGTCTGGTCGGTGAACACTGAAGCTTTCTTT
>.|TRBV18|once|TRBJ2-5
CASSPRQQETQYF
TGTGCCAGCTCACCACGGCAGCAAGAGACCCAGTACTTC
>TRBD2|TRBV3-1/TRBV3-2|.|TRBJ2-2
CASSNRKGLAGGDGELFF
TGTGCCAGCAGCAACCGCAAAGGACTAGCGGGAGGGGACGGGGAGCTGTTTTTT
>.|TRBV6-5|.|TRBJ2-2
CASSYLALTGELFF
TGTGCCAGCAGTTACCTAGCGTTAACCGGGGAGCTGTTTTTT